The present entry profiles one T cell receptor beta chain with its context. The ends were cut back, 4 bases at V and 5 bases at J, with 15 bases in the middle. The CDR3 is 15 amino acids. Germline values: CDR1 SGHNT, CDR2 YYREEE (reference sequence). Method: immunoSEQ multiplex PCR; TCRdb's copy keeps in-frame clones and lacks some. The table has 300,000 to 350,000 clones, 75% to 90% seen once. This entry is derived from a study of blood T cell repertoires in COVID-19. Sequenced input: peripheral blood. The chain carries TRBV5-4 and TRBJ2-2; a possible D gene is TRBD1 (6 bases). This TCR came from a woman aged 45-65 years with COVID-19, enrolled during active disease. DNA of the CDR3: TGTGCCAGCAGCACTGGACAGAAGGCGACCGGGGAGCTGTTTTTT. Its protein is CASSTGQKATGELFF.